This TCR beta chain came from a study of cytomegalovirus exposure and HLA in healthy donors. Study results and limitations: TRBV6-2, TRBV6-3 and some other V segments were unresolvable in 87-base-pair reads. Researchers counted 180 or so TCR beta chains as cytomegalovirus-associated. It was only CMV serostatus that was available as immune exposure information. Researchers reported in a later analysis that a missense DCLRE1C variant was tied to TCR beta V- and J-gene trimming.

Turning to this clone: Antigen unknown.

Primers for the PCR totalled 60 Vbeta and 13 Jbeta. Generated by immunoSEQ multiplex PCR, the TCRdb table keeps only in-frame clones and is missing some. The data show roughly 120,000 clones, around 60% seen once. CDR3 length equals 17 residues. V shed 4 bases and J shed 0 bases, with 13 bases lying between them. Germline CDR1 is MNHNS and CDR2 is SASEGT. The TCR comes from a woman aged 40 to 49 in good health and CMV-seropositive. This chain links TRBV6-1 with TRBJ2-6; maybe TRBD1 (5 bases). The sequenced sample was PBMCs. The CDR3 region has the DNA TGTGCCAGCAGTGCCCAGACAGCGAGCTCTGGGGCCAACGTCCTGACTTTC. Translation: CASSAQTASSGANVLTF.